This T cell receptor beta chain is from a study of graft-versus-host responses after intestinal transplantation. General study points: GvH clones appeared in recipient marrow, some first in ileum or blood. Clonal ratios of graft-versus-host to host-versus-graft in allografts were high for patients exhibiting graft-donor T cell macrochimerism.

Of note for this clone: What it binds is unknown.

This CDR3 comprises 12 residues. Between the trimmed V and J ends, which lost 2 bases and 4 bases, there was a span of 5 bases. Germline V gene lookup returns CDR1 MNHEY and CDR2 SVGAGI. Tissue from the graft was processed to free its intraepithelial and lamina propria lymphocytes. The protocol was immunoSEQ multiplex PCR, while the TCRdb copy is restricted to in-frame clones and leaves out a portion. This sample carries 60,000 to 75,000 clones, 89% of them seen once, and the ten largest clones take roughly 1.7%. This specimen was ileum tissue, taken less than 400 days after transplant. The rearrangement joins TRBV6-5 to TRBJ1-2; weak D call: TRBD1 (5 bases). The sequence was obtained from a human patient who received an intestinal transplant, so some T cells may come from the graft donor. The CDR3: CASSYRGYGYTF. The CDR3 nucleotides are TGTGCCAGCAGTTACAGGGGCTATGGCTACACCTTC.